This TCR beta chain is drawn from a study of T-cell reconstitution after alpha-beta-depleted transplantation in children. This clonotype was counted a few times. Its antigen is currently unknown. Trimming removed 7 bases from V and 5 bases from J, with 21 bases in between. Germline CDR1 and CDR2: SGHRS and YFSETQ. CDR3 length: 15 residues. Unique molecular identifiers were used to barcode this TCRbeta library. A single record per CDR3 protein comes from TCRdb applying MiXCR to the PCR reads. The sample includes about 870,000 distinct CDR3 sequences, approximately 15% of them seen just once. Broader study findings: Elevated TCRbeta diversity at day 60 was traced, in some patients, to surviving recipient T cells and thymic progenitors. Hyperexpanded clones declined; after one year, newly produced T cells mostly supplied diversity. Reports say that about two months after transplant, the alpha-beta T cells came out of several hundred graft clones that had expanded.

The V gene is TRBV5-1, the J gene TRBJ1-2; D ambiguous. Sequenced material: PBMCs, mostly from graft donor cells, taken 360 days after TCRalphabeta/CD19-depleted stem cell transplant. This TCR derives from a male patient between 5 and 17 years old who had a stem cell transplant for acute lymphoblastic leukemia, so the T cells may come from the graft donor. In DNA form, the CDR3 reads TGCGCCAGCCGAACCTTAGACGGGTGGCAGTATGGCTACACCTTC. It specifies CASRTLDGWQYGYTF.